Listed below are T cell receptor beta chains from one sample, sequenced in a study of low-dose radiotherapy and immunotherapy resistance in tumors. TCRdb itself ran the reads through MiXCR, one entry per CDR3 protein. Among 100,000 or so distinct CDR3 sequences listed, less than 25% were seen once. This sample comprised PBMCs, obtained after low-dose radiotherapy plus immunotherapy. The receptor set was obtained from a male donor with prostate cancer. CDR3s include the opening cysteine and the closing phenylalanine or tryptophan. The order of the fields is D gene, clone size, V gene, J gene, CDR3 protein, CDR3 DNA. A D gene is named only where the DNA matches it firmly. Clone sizes are given selectively: once, few, many, or a class where the clone is expanded.

.,.,TRBV5-1,TRBJ2-5,CASSLEGLQETQYF,TGCGCCAGCAGCTTAGAGGGGCTCCAAGAGACCCAGTACTTC
.,many,TRBV20-1,TRBJ2-7,CSARRSSYEQYF,TGCAGTGCTAGGAGGAGCTCCTACGAGCAGTACTTC
.,many,TRBV14,TRBJ2-1,CASSQRAGYYNEQFF,TGTGCCAGCAGCCAACGGGCAGGGTACTACAATGAGCAGTTCTTC
.,.,TRBV5-4,TRBJ2-3,CASSLGLDGITDTQYF,TGTGCCAGCAGCTTGGGTTTGGACGGGATCACAGATACGCAGTATTTT
.,many,TRBV6-2/TRBV6-3,TRBJ2-3,CASREGPTDTQYF,TGTGCCAGCAGAGAAGGACCCACAGATACGCAGTATTTT
.,many,TRBV4-2,TRBJ2-5,CASSQDRTAGQETQYF,TGTGCCAGCAGCCAAGATAGGACAGCGGGTCAAGAGACCCAGTACTTC
TRBD2,.,TRBV5-1,TRBJ2-1,CASSLEGSGVNEQFF,TGCGCCAGCAGCTTGGAGGGTAGCGGGGTGAATGAGCAGTTCTTC
.,many,TRBV20-1,TRBJ2-3,CSASGGRSSTDTQYF,TGCAGTGCTAGCGGGGGACGCTCTAGCACAGATACGCAGTATTTT
.,many,TRBV23-1,TRBJ2-3,CASSQSNWEKCTQYF,TGCGCCAGCAGTCAATCAAATTGGGAGAAGTGTACGCAGTATTTT
.,many,TRBV6-6,TRBJ2-3,CASSYRGSDTQYF,TGTGCCAGCAGTTACCGGGGTTCAGATACGCAGTATTTT
.,many,TRBV6-2/TRBV6-3,TRBJ2-2,CASSYSSGTANTGELFF,TGTGCCAGCAGTTACTCATCCGGGACCGCGAACACCGGGGAGCTGTTTTTT
.,.,TRBV5-5,TRBJ1-2,CASGPGRESGYTF,TGTGCCAGCGGGCCGGGCAGGGAGAGTGGCTACACCTTC
TRBD1,many,TRBV5-1,TRBJ1-1,CASSFTGGGTEAFF,TGCGCCAGCTCGTTTACAGGGGGGGGCACTGAAGCTTTCTTT
.,.,TRBV11-3,TRBJ2-5,CASSLGAPRGGGETQYF,TGTGCCAGCAGCTTAGGGGCACCTCGCGGAGGAGGCGAGACCCAGTACTTC
.,.,TRBV10-1,TRBJ1-1,CASTRTDKNTEAFF,TGCGCCAGCACTAGGACCGACAAGAACACTGAAGCTTTCTTT
TRBD1,.,TRBV12-5,TRBJ2-5,CASGSGTGEETQYF,TGTGCTAGTGGTTCGGGGACAGGGGAAGAGACCCAGTACTTC
TRBD2,many,TRBV10-3,TRBJ2-3,CAISEIAGAPTDTQYF,TGTGCCATCAGTGAGATAGCGGGGGCCCCCACAGATACGCAGTATTTT
TRBD2,.,TRBV7-2,TRBJ2-3,CASSPNSGRALGTDTQYF,TGTGCCAGCAGCCCGAACAGCGGGAGGGCCCTCGGCACAGATACGCAGTATTTT
.,.,TRBV6-2/TRBV6-3,TRBJ2-7,CASSGKSGVKNREQYF,TGTGCCAGCAGTGGAAAATCCGGGGTTAAGAACCGCGAGCAGTACTTC
TRBD1,many,TRBV3-1,TRBJ2-3,CASSQDYGTGTDTQYF,TGTGCCAGCAGCCAAGATTATGGGACAGGGACAGATACGCAGTATTTT
.,many,TRBV12-3/TRBV12-4,TRBJ2-1,CASSFLGAGEQFF,TGTGCCAGCAGTTTTCTGGGGGCGGGGGAGCAGTTCTTC
TRBD1,many,TRBV25-1,TRBJ1-4,CASSERGTGARGEKLFF,TGTGCCAGCAGTGAGAGAGGGACAGGGGCACGAGGAGAAAAACTGTTTTTT